These T cell receptor beta chains were read from a single sample in a study of blood T cell repertoires in COVID-19. Method: immunoSEQ multiplex PCR; TCRdb's copy keeps in-frame clones and lacks some. The data hold hundreds of thousands of clones, with approximately 86% observed a single time. Sample: peripheral blood. Every receptor here comes from a woman aged 25-40 years who had recovered from COVID-19. Both conserved end residues are part of each CDR3. D genes are given only for firm matches. Size is stated for part of the rows, as once, few or many counts, or as a class when the clone is expanded.

J	V	size	D	CDR3	DNA
TRBJ2-1	TRBV5-1	.	.	CASSLDLRGHEQFF	TGCGCCAGCAGCTTGGACCTCAGGGGTCATGAGCAGTTCTTC
TRBJ2-5	TRBV6-5	.	.	CASTGNWETQYF	TGTGCCAGCACCGGGAATTGGGAGACCCAGTACTTC
TRBJ1-2	TRBV9	.	.	CASSVAHARGTANYGYTF	TGTGCCAGCAGCGTAGCCCACGCACGGGGGACGGCTAACTATGGCTACACCTTC
TRBJ2-7	TRBV7-9	.	TRBD2	CASSPRASGALSHEQYF	TGTGCCAGCAGCCCAAGGGCTAGCGGGGCCCTCTCCCACGAGCAGTACTTC
TRBJ2-2	TRBV5-4	.	.	CASSLGGTGELFF	TGTGCCAGCAGCTTAGGGGGCACCGGGGAGCTGTTTTTT
TRBJ2-2	TRBV10-3	.	.	CATAAGVRGGELFF	TGTGCCACCGCAGCAGGGGTTCGGGGTGGGGAGCTGTTTTTT
TRBJ2-1	TRBV5-6	.	.	CASSLRLVLRGYNEQFF	TGTGCCAGCAGCTTACGTCTTGTGCTGAGGGGGTACAATGAGCAGTTCTTC
TRBJ2-2	TRBV5-8	.	TRBD2	CASSLVLAEYTGELFF	TGTGCCAGCAGCTTGGTACTAGCGGAGTACACCGGGGAGCTGTTTTTT
TRBJ2-3	TRBV6-5	.	.	CASSYGRTDTQYF	TGTGCCAGCAGTTACGGCCGCACAGATACGCAGTATTTT
TRBJ2-3	TRBV4-2	.	TRBD2	CASSQDFRTSGRPTDTQYF	TGTGCCAGCAGCCAAGATTTTAGGACTAGCGGGAGACCGACAGATACGCAGTATTTT
TRBJ2-6	TRBV19	.	.	CASSFLEVGGLGANVLTF	TGTGCCAGTAGTTTTCTGGAAGTCGGGGGGCTAGGGGCCAACGTCCTGACTTTC
TRBJ2-7	TRBV28	.	.	CASSRSAYEQYF	TGTGCCAGTTCAAGATCGGCCTACGAGCAGTACTTC
TRBJ2-5	TRBV2	.	TRBD1	CASSRQGSSETQYF	TGTGCCAGCAGTCGACAGGGATCTTCAGAGACCCAGTACTTC
TRBJ2-7	TRBV7-8	.	.	CASSLRGGAAEQYF	TGTGCCAGCAGCTTAAGGGGTGGGGCCGCCGAGCAGTACTTC
TRBJ1-3	TRBV6-6	.	.	CASSPQGLGGNTIYF	TGTGCCAGCAGTCCTCAGGGTTTGGGGGGAAACACCATATATTTT
TRBJ1-2	TRBV3-1/TRBV3-2	.	TRBD1	CASRARDRGGGYTF	TGTGCCAGCAGAGCGAGGGACAGGGGGGGAGGCTACACCTTC
TRBJ1-2	TRBV5-4	.	TRBD1	CASSARRGLGNGYTF	TGTGCCAGCAGCGCGCGGAGGGGGCTTGGAAATGGCTACACCTTC
TRBJ2-1	TRBV5-6	.	TRBD2	CASSLAGEGYEQFF	TGTGCCAGCAGCTTAGCGGGAGAAGGGTATGAGCAGTTCTTC
TRBJ2-7	TRBV6-1	.	.	CASSESGSGPGWYYEQYF	TGTGCCAGCAGTGAATCCGGTTCCGGACCAGGGTGGTACTACGAGCAGTACTTC
TRBJ2-1	TRBV2	.	TRBD2	CASNGRTSGRNEQFF	TGTGCCAGCAACGGACGGACTAGCGGGAGAAATGAGCAGTTCTTC
TRBJ1-1	TRBV13	.	.	CASSEDLNTEAFF	TGTGCCAGCAGCGAAGACTTGAACACTGAAGCTTTCTTT
TRBJ1-5	TRBV30	once	.	CACELRGRDSNQPQHF	TGTGCCTGCGAGTTACGGGGGAGGGATAGCAATCAGCCCCAGCATTTT
TRBJ1-4	TRBV15	.	.	CATSRDPAGAEKLFF	TGTGCCACCAGCAGAGATCCCGCAGGGGCTGAAAAACTGTTTTTT
TRBJ1-3	TRBV6-6	.	.	CASSYSNPSGDTIYF	TGTGCCAGCAGTTACTCGAACCCTTCTGGAGACACCATATATTTT